The T cell receptor (beta chain) described here comes from a study of blood T cell repertoires in COVID-19. Looking at the study overall: The samples span acute and convalescent COVID-19 from the United States, Italy and Spain. PBMCs, B-cell-depleted T cells, or T cells provided the cDNA or gDNA that made up the material.

This CDR3 is built from 15 residues. Germline V gene data show CDR1 as KGHDR and CDR2 as SFDVKD. V shed 4 bases and J 5 bases; nucleotides not matched to a gene: 6. Per the original methods: Estimation of nucleated cell counts relied on the amplification of reference gene primers. Some clones are missing from TCRdb's copy, which holds only in-frame ones; the method was immunoSEQ multiplex PCR. That table furnishes V, J and clone size, whereas the DNA furnished D and trimming. In the table there are 120,000 to 150,000 clones, around 81% of which are singletons. The sequenced material came from peripheral blood. J is TRBJ2-1 and V is TRBV24-1; 8 bases line up with TRBD1. The receptor's source is a man between 60 and 70 years old with active or convalescent COVID-19. This CDR3 is CATSDPGQDNNEQFF. CDR3 sequence (DNA): TGTGCCACCAGTGACCCGGGACAGGACAACAATGAGCAGTTCTTC.